What follows are 18 T cell receptor beta chains derived from one specimen sequenced in a study of blood T cell repertoires in COVID-19 (dated by TCRdb to the early 2020s). Library preparation used the immunoSEQ multiplex PCR assay. TCRdb took over this immuneACCESS table, retaining in-frame rearrangements with V and J assigned. Such tables are incomplete; in checked studies, under half of the missing clones stem from an unresolved V gene, and the remainder is unexplained. The sample table records about 110,000 clones; 76% of these occur just once. The ten biggest clones cover approximately 3.9% of the sample. The sequencing input was peripheral blood. All receptors derive from a woman older than 75 with acute or convalescent COVID-19.

This clone has only a few counts. This chain links TRBV5-1 with TRBJ2-7, with 14 bases that match TRBD2. This CDR3 is built from 16 residues. Trimming cost V 4 bases and J 9 bases; bases outside gene matches: 12. Germline V gene data show CDR1 as SGHRS and CDR2 as YFSETQ. The CDR3 loop is CASSKEPGLAGDPQYF. DNA of the CDR3: TGCGCCAGCAGCAAAGAACCGGGACTAGCGGGAGATCCGCAGTACTTC.

This clone was observed a handful of times. V gene TRBV18 combines with J gene TRBJ1-1; unclear D gene. The V end was cut by 4 bases, the J end by 0 bases, with 12 bases between. This CDR3 region has 15 residues. Germline loops: CDR1 KGHSH, CDR2 LQKENI. The CDR3 sequence is CASSRELGMNTEAFF. The CDR3 bases are TGTGCCAGCTCACGGGAGTTGGGGATGAACACTGAAGCTTTCTTT.

The rearrangement links TRBV1 to TRBJ2-1; TRBD2, the table's D call, lacks a check against the DNA. TRBV1 is a recognized pseudogene. CDR3 length: 17 amino acids. This CDR3 is CTSSQDVSSGGDNEQFF. The CDR3 coding sequence is TGCACCAGCAGCCAAGATGTCTCTAGCGGGGGGGACAATGAGCAGTTCTTC.

This chain connects TRBV11-2 to TRBJ2-5; the D gene is possibly TRBD2 (5 bases). V shed 4 bases and J shed 9 bases, with 12 bases lying between them. This CDR3 is built from 12 residues. Looked up from germline, CDR1 is SGHAT and CDR2 is FQNNGV. The CDR3 DNA is TGTGCCAGCAGCTCCGGGTTAGCGCCCCAGTACTTC. Its protein product is CASSSGLAPQYF.

This clone was counted a few times. The V and J genes are TRBV5-1 and TRBJ1-1; perhaps TRBD1 as D (6 bases). V was clipped by 0 bases and J by 2 bases, with 17 bases between them. The CDR3 spans 17 residues. Germline V gene data show CDR1 as SGHRS and CDR2 as YFSETQ. CDR3 nucleotides: TGCGCCAGCAGCTTGGGGCAGGGGAGGGTACCAAACACTGAAGCTTTCTTT. Translating gives CASSLGQGRVPNTEAFF. The variable domain in full, completed from reference TRBV5-1 and TRBJ1-1, reads KAGVTQTPRYLIKTRGQQVTLSCSPISGHRSVSWYQQTPGQGLQFLFEYFSETQRNKGNFPGRFSGRQFSNSRSEMNVSTLELGDSALYLCASSLGQGRVPNTEAFFGQGTRLTVV.

This clone has a handful of counts. The chain is built from TRBV5-1 and TRBJ2-7, with TRBD1 identical over 9 bases. CDR1 SGHRS and CDR2 YFSETQ come from the germline V gene. V dropped 3 bases and J dropped 3; count of bases not matched to a gene: 4. CDR3 length: 14 residues. The CDR3 is CASSYGTGFYEQYF. The CDR3 DNA sequence: TGCGCCAGCAGCTACGGGACAGGGTTCTACGAGCAGTACTTC.

This chain joins TRBV6-6 and TRBJ1-5, with 7 bases aligning to TRBD1. CDR3 length: 16 amino acids. CDR1 and CDR2 from the germline V gene are MNHNY and SVGAGI (reference sequence). Trimming cost V 2 bases and J 1 base; bases outside gene matches: 5. The DNA for the CDR3 is TGTGCCAGCAGTTACGTGAGGGGGCCAAGCAATCAGCCCCAGCATTTT. Translation gives CASSYVRGPSNQPQHF.

This clone came up a few times. The chain couples TRBV25-1 to TRBJ1-6, with D maybe TRBD1 (6 bases). This CDR3 contains 15 residues. V lost 5 bases and J lost 5, with 13 bases in between. Germline lookup yields CDR1 MGHDK and CDR2 SYGVNS. CDR3 in amino acids: CASSPPTGNNSPLHF. CDR3 nucleotides: TGTGCCAGCAGTCCCCCGACAGGAAATAATTCACCCCTCCACTTT.

This chain links TRBV2 with TRBJ1-3; D uncertain. CDR1 is SNHLY, CDR2 FYNNEI, per germline. This CDR3 region has 15 residues. The V gene lost 7 bases and the J gene lost 3 bases, with 16 bases spanning the gap. The CDR3 DNA is TGTGCCAGCACTGGAGGACCCGGAGGTGGAAACACCATATATTTT. Protein product: CASTGGPGGGNTIYF.

The chain is built from TRBV7-9 and TRBJ2-5; 10 bases map to TRBD2. The germline V gene has CDR1 SEHNR and CDR2 FQNEAQ (reference sequence). V was pared by 1 base and J by 1 base, with 3 bases of the junction left unmatched. The CDR3 spans 16 residues. The CDR3 protein is CASSLGLAGAQETQYF. In nucleotides, the CDR3 is TGTGCCAGCAGCTTAGGACTAGCGGGTGCCCAAGAGACCCAGTACTTC.

The sample holds a few counts of this clone. V usage is TRBV6-1 and J usage is TRBJ2-7; TRBD1 agrees at 9 bases. The CDR3 loop spans 15 amino acids. V lost 2 bases, J lost 0 bases, and 2 bases stayed unmatched. Germline V gives CDR1 MNHNS, CDR2 SASEGT. Here the CDR3 reads CASSERDRASYEQYF. In DNA form, the CDR3 reads TGTGCCAGCAGTGAACGGGACAGGGCCTCCTACGAGCAGTACTTC.

The chain has TRBV4-1 and TRBJ2-3; 10 bases are a match to TRBD2. Germline V gene data show CDR1 as MGHRA and CDR2 as YSYEKL. The ends lost 4 bases at V and 2 bases at J; junction bases unmatched: 6. There are 16 residues in the CDR3. In DNA form, the CDR3 reads TGCGCCAGCAGCCGGAGTAGCGGGGGGTTCACAGATACGCAGTATTTT. Its translation is CASSRSSGGFTDTQYF.

This chain joins TRBV4-3 and TRBJ1-5; 9 positions agree with TRBD1. V trimming: 0 bases; J trimming: 7 bases; junction bases outside the gene matches: 10. Germline CDR1 LGHNA, CDR2 YSLEER. The CDR3 is 17 residues long. The CDR3 loop is CASSQDLGQGYGQPQHF. The CDR3 DNA is TGCGCCAGCAGCCAAGATCTAGGACAGGGGTATGGACAGCCCCAGCATTTT.

This clone showed up just a few times. This chain joins TRBV12-3 or TRBV12-4 and TRBJ1-1; no reliable D call. This CDR3 has 13 residues. Trimming removed 3 bases from V and 3 bases from J, with 8 bases in between. The CDR3 spells CASSFSGDTEAFF. Written as DNA, the CDR3 is TGTGCCAGCAGTTTTAGCGGAGACACTGAAGCTTTCTTT.

V usage is TRBV2 and J usage is TRBJ2-1; D ambiguous. This CDR3 region has 13 residues. Germline V gene lookup returns CDR1 SNHLY and CDR2 FYNNEI. V was trimmed by 8 bases and J by 4 bases, leaving 12 bases between them. CDR3 loop: CASVLTPYNEQFF. The DNA for the CDR3 is TGTGCCAGCGTCCTTACACCGTACAATGAGCAGTTCTTC.

The chain couples TRBV6-5 to TRBJ2-7, with D perhaps matching TRBD2 (7 bases). Looked up from germline, CDR1 is MNHEY and CDR2 is SVGAGI. The V end lost 7 bases, the J end lost 3 bases, and 16 bases lay between the germline ends. The CDR3 spans 14 residues. The CDR3 here is CASNGGQEGYEQYF. The CDR3 coding sequence is TGTGCCAGCAACGGGGGGCAGGAAGGCTACGAGCAGTACTTC.

The chain couples TRBV3-1 (or the pseudogene TRBV3-2) to TRBJ1-2, with TRBD1 identical over 8 bases. V lost 3 bases, J lost 4 bases, and 13 bases stayed unmatched. Germline V gene lookup returns CDR1 LGHDT and CDR2 YNNKEL (reference sequence). The CDR3 sequence is 17 residues long. The CDR3 coding sequence is TGTGCCAGCAGCCAGGGGACAGGATATACCAAAGCCTATGGCTACACCTTC. Encoded protein: CASSQGTGYTKAYGYTF.

This clone was found once. The chain employs TRBV5-1 and TRBJ2-3; 8 bases agree with TRBD2. Germline V gene sequence: CDR1 SGHRS, CDR2 YFSETQ. The CDR3 is 16 residues long. The V and J ends lost 3 bases and 2 bases, in that order; junction bases with no gene match: 8. The CDR3 reads CASSWGAGALTDTQYF. DNA for the CDR3: TGCGCCAGCAGCTGGGGAGCGGGAGCCCTCACAGATACGCAGTATTTT.